These T cell receptor beta chains were read from a single sample in a study of T cells after yellow fever vaccination. TCRdb passed the 5' RACE reads through MiXCR, listing each CDR3 protein once. The profile shows about 550,000 distinct CDR3 sequences, roughly 19% of them singletons. The material sequenced was PBMCs, taken 15 days after the yellow fever booster vaccination. These receptors all come from a man aged 25-45 years who received the YFV17D yellow fever vaccine. Each CDR3 is given with its conserved first and last residue. Fields, in order: clone size, J gene, D gene, V gene, CDR3 DNA, CDR3 protein. The D gene is left open where the match is weak. Size values are once, few and many counts, or a class for expanded clones, and some rows have none.

clone size: few; J gene: TRBJ2-7; D gene: TRBD2; V gene: TRBV9; CDR3 DNA: TGTGCCAGCAGCGTTGGACTAGCGGGAGTGAACGAGCAGTACTTC; CDR3 protein: CASSVGLAGVNEQYF
clone size: -; J gene: TRBJ2-1; D gene: TRBD1; V gene: TRBV10-3; CDR3 DNA: TGTGCCATCAGTGAGCAGGGGGCCAGGAATGAGCAGTTCTTC; CDR3 protein: CAISEQGARNEQFF
clone size: few; J gene: TRBJ2-7; D gene: -; V gene: TRBV18; CDR3 DNA: TGTGCCAGCTCACCGAGTGAGAGCCCCTACGAGCAGTACTTC; CDR3 protein: CASSPSESPYEQYF
clone size: -; J gene: TRBJ2-7; D gene: -; V gene: TRBV6-5; CDR3 DNA: TGTGCCAGCAGTTCAAATCGAATATACGAGCAGTACTTC; CDR3 protein: CASSSNRIYEQYF
clone size: -; J gene: TRBJ2-3; D gene: -; V gene: TRBV12-3/TRBV12-4; CDR3 DNA: TGTGCCAGCAGCCCAAACATCAGGACAACTAGCACAGATACGCAGTATTTT; CDR3 protein: CASSPNIRTTSTDTQYF
clone size: -; J gene: TRBJ2-5; D gene: TRBD2; V gene: TRBV9; CDR3 DNA: TGTGCCAGCAGCGTCCTCGGACTAGCAGCCGAGTCGGGGGAAGAGACCCAGTACTTC; CDR3 protein: CASSVLGLAAESGEETQYF
clone size: few; J gene: TRBJ2-2; D gene: TRBD2; V gene: TRBV12-3/TRBV12-4; CDR3 DNA: TGTGCCAGCAGTTTCATCCCTCGGGAGGGGACGGTCACCGGGGAGCTGTTTTTT; CDR3 protein: CASSFIPREGTVTGELFF
clone size: few; J gene: TRBJ2-5; D gene: TRBD1; V gene: TRBV20-1; CDR3 DNA: TGCAGTGCTAAAGGGACAGGACTTACCCAAGAGACCCAGTACTTC; CDR3 protein: CSAKGTGLTQETQYF
clone size: -; J gene: TRBJ1-4; D gene: -; V gene: TRBV29-1; CDR3 DNA: TGCAGCGCCCGTGGGGGACGGATAAATGAAAAACTGTTTTTT; CDR3 protein: CSARGGRINEKLFF
clone size: -; J gene: TRBJ2-1; D gene: TRBD2; V gene: TRBV24-1; CDR3 DNA: TGTGCCACCAGTGCACTAGCGGACAATGAGCAGTTCTTC; CDR3 protein: CATSALADNEQFF
clone size: -; J gene: TRBJ2-2; D gene: TRBD1; V gene: TRBV4-3; CDR3 DNA: TGCGCCAGCGGCGGAGGACAGGGGGCCGTCGGGGAGCTGTTTTTT; CDR3 protein: CASGGGQGAVGELFF
clone size: -; J gene: TRBJ2-7; D gene: -; V gene: TRBV2; CDR3 DNA: TGTGCCGGAGGAGGGGAGACAGAGAACGAGCAGTACTTC; CDR3 protein: CAGGGETENEQYF
clone size: many; J gene: TRBJ2-7; D gene: -; V gene: TRBV7-2; CDR3 DNA: TGTGCCAGCACACTGACTCGAACCTACGGGGAGCAGTACTTC; CDR3 protein: CASTLTRTYGEQYF
clone size: -; J gene: TRBJ2-3; D gene: -; V gene: TRBV18; CDR3 DNA: TGTGCCAGCTCACACTTGGAAGAGACAGATACGCAGTATTTT; CDR3 protein: CASSHLEETDTQYF
clone size: few; J gene: TRBJ2-1; D gene: TRBD2; V gene: TRBV7-9; CDR3 DNA: TGTGCCAGCAGCCCCCTGGGACTAGCGGGAGAGGTCGATGAGCAGTTCTTC; CDR3 protein: CASSPLGLAGEVDEQFF
clone size: -; J gene: TRBJ1-1; D gene: TRBD1; V gene: TRBV12-3/TRBV12-4; CDR3 DNA: TGTGCCAGCAAAGCTACAGGGGTAGCTGAAGCTTTCTTT; CDR3 protein: CASKATGVAEAFF
clone size: -; J gene: TRBJ2-2; D gene: -; V gene: TRBV9; CDR3 DNA: TGTGCCAGCAGCGTAATAGGGAGCACCGGGGAGCTGTTTTTT; CDR3 protein: CASSVIGSTGELFF
clone size: few; J gene: TRBJ2-3; D gene: TRBD1; V gene: TRBV5-1; CDR3 DNA: TGCGCCAGCAGCCCGGGACAGACCAACACAGATACGCAGTATTTT; CDR3 protein: CASSPGQTNTDTQYF
clone size: few; J gene: TRBJ2-3; D gene: -; V gene: TRBV5-5; CDR3 DNA: TGTGCCAGCAGCTTGGAACAGCTGGTTACGCAGTATTTT; CDR3 protein: CASSLEQLVTQYF
clone size: -; J gene: TRBJ2-1; D gene: -; V gene: TRBV5-1; CDR3 DNA: TGCGCCAGCAGCTTGGGGGCCCAGTCCTACAATGAGCAGTTCTTC; CDR3 protein: CASSLGAQSYNEQFF
clone size: many; J gene: TRBJ2-1; D gene: TRBD2; V gene: TRBV6-5; CDR3 DNA: TGTGCCAGCAGCCTGACTAGCGGGAGAGCAAATGAGCAGTTCTTC; CDR3 protein: CASSLTSGRANEQFF
clone size: -; J gene: TRBJ1-1; D gene: TRBD1; V gene: TRBV20-1; CDR3 DNA: TGCAGTGCCGGGGACTCAGAAACCGGGACAGGGAGCGCTGAAGCTTTCTTT; CDR3 protein: CSAGDSETGTGSAEAFF
clone size: few; J gene: TRBJ2-7; D gene: TRBD2; V gene: TRBV3-1; CDR3 DNA: TGTGCCAGCAGCCAACTGTCTAGCGGGGCCTACGAGCAGTACTTC; CDR3 protein: CASSQLSSGAYEQYF
clone size: -; J gene: TRBJ2-1; D gene: -; V gene: TRBV20-1; CDR3 DNA: TGCAGTGCTAGGGGACCCGTCGATGAGCAGTTCTTC; CDR3 protein: CSARGPVDEQFF
clone size: many; J gene: TRBJ1-2; D gene: -; V gene: TRBV7-2; CDR3 DNA: TGTGCCAGCAGCTTAGATAGGACCTTTGGCTACACCTTC; CDR3 protein: CASSLDRTFGYTF
clone size: few; J gene: TRBJ2-7; D gene: TRBD2; V gene: TRBV29-1; CDR3 DNA: TGCAGCGTGGTGAGGCTAGCGGGAGAAAAATTCGGCGAGCAGTACTTC; CDR3 protein: CSVVRLAGEKFGEQYF
clone size: -; J gene: TRBJ2-7; D gene: -; V gene: TRBV12-3/TRBV12-4; CDR3 DNA: TGTGCCAGCAGTTTAAGGGGCTCACAGGGTATTGCCTACGAGCAGTACTTC; CDR3 protein: CASSLRGSQGIAYEQYF
clone size: -; J gene: TRBJ2-2; D gene: TRBD1; V gene: TRBV5-1; CDR3 DNA: TGCGCCAGCAGCCTAGGACAGGTCGGACCCGGGGAGCTGTTTTTT; CDR3 protein: CASSLGQVGPGELFF
clone size: many; J gene: TRBJ2-3; D gene: -; V gene: TRBV7-9; CDR3 DNA: TGTGCCAGCAGCCCGGACAGCACAGATACGCAGTATTTT; CDR3 protein: CASSPDSTDTQYF
clone size: few; J gene: TRBJ2-3; D gene: TRBD2; V gene: TRBV6-2/TRBV6-3; CDR3 DNA: TGTGCCAGCGACCTCCGTAGCGGGAGAACAGATACGCAGTATTTT; CDR3 protein: CASDLRSGRTDTQYF
clone size: -; J gene: TRBJ1-6; D gene: -; V gene: TRBV5-1; CDR3 DNA: TGCGCCAGCAGCTTAGACCCCTTCTCAGGGTCACCCCTCCACTTT; CDR3 protein: CASSLDPFSGSPLHF
clone size: -; J gene: TRBJ2-2; D gene: TRBD1; V gene: TRBV20-1; CDR3 DNA: TGCAGTGCTAGACAGGGGGCGGCCACCGGGGAGCTGTTTTTT; CDR3 protein: CSARQGAATGELFF
clone size: -; J gene: TRBJ2-1; D gene: TRBD2; V gene: TRBV10-1; CDR3 DNA: TGCGCCAGCAGCCGGACTAGCGGGTCGTACGGTGAGCAGTTCTTC; CDR3 protein: CASSRTSGSYGEQFF
clone size: few; J gene: TRBJ2-1; D gene: TRBD2; V gene: TRBV4-1; CDR3 DNA: TGCGCCAGCAGCCAAGGCCCAGCGGGAGGCCCATACAATGAGCAGTTCTTC; CDR3 protein: CASSQGPAGGPYNEQFF
clone size: few; J gene: TRBJ2-2; D gene: -; V gene: TRBV6-5; CDR3 DNA: TGTGCCAGCAGTCCACCGGTCGGGGAGCTGTTTTTT; CDR3 protein: CASSPPVGELFF
clone size: -; J gene: TRBJ2-5; D gene: -; V gene: TRBV7-2; CDR3 DNA: TGTGCCAGCAGCTTAGATTCCGGGGCCAACGTGGAGACCCAGTACTTC; CDR3 protein: CASSLDSGANVETQYF
clone size: -; J gene: TRBJ2-6; D gene: -; V gene: TRBV6-1; CDR3 DNA: TGTGCCAGCATTCGGGCTCCAGGGTTAGCTGGGGCCAACGTCCTGACTTTC; CDR3 protein: CASIRAPGLAGANVLTF
clone size: few; J gene: TRBJ2-5; D gene: -; V gene: TRBV2; CDR3 DNA: TGTGCCAGCAGCCGACACCAAGAGACCCAGTACTTC; CDR3 protein: CASSRHQETQYF
clone size: few; J gene: TRBJ2-7; D gene: TRBD2; V gene: TRBV29-1; CDR3 DNA: TGCAGCGTCCAGACAGCGGGGTACGAGCAGTACTTC; CDR3 protein: CSVQTAGYEQYF
clone size: -; J gene: TRBJ2-7; D gene: -; V gene: TRBV7-2; CDR3 DNA: TGTGCCAGCAGTGTTTGGTTGGGGGAGCAGTACTTC; CDR3 protein: CASSVWLGEQYF
clone size: -; J gene: TRBJ2-5; D gene: TRBD1; V gene: TRBV15; CDR3 DNA: TGTGCCACCGGTCGGGACAGTCAAGAGACCCAGTACTTC; CDR3 protein: CATGRDSQETQYF
clone size: -; J gene: TRBJ2-7; D gene: TRBD1; V gene: TRBV5-1; CDR3 DNA: TGCGCCAGCAGCTGGGACAGACCCGACTACGAGCAGTACTTC; CDR3 protein: CASSWDRPDYEQYF
clone size: -; J gene: TRBJ1-2; D gene: -; V gene: TRBV5-1; CDR3 DNA: TGCGCCAGCAGCTTAAGTACCGGACACCGAGATGGCTACACCTTC; CDR3 protein: CASSLSTGHRDGYTF
clone size: -; J gene: TRBJ2-1; D gene: -; V gene: TRBV6-5; CDR3 DNA: TGTGCCAGCAGTTACTCGCGGCAGGGGAGGGGGAGTGAGCAGTTCTTC; CDR3 protein: CASSYSRQGRGSEQFF
clone size: -; J gene: TRBJ1-1; D gene: -; V gene: TRBV4-3; CDR3 DNA: TGCGCCAGCAGCCCTGCGGCCGGTGAAGCTTTCTTT; CDR3 protein: CASSPAAGEAFF
clone size: -; J gene: TRBJ2-1; D gene: TRBD2; V gene: TRBV25-1; CDR3 DNA: TGTGCCAGCAGCCCCGGACTAGCGGCTTTAAATGAGCAGTTCTTC; CDR3 protein: CASSPGLAALNEQFF
clone size: -; J gene: TRBJ2-1; D gene: TRBD2; V gene: TRBV2; CDR3 DNA: TGTGCCAGCAGAAGACTAGCGGGAGTTGACAATGAGCAGTTCTTC; CDR3 protein: CASRRLAGVDNEQFF
clone size: -; J gene: TRBJ2-1; D gene: TRBD1; V gene: TRBV29-1; CDR3 DNA: TGCAGCGTTGACAGGACAGGGGGATTCGATGAGCAGTTCTTC; CDR3 protein: CSVDRTGGFDEQFF
clone size: few; J gene: TRBJ2-7; D gene: TRBD1; V gene: TRBV29-1; CDR3 DNA: TGCAGCGTGAGAGGGGGCGCGACCTACGAGCAGTACTTC; CDR3 protein: CSVRGGATYEQYF
clone size: few; J gene: TRBJ2-2; D gene: -; V gene: TRBV7-2; CDR3 DNA: TGTGCCAGCGGCGACCGGGACATCTATACCGGGGAGCTGTTTTTT; CDR3 protein: CASGDRDIYTGELFF